This T cell receptor (beta chain) was identified in a study of a mutant IDH1 vaccine in newly diagnosed glioma. Study in general: Commencement of vaccination occurred 4-6 weeks following radiotherapy alone, or concurrently with temozolomide cycles.

The method was immunoSEQ multiplex PCR; TCRdb's version includes in-frame clones alone and lacks a portion of them. The profile shows roughly 44,000 clones, roughly 79% of them singletons. Time point indicated: week 35, safety follow-up. Mutant IDH1 20-mer peptide, at 300 ug, made up each vaccine dose, with topical imiquimod. Turning to this clone: No antigen is known for it.

Trimming pared 3 bases from V and 3 bases from J, leaving 18 bases between. Germline lookup yields CDR1 MNHNS and CDR2 SASEGT. This CDR3 contains 16 residues. This material consisted of PBMCs, taken from a glioma patient whose treatment included an IDH1 peptide vaccine. The genes are TRBV6-1 and TRBJ2-7, with D unclear. The source of this sequence is a woman in her thirties or forties with glioma. Some clones in this sample may be carry-over from other donors' samples. The CDR3 DNA reads TGTGCCAGCAGTGATGAGCGTGTCTTCCTTGACTACGAGCAGTACTTC. This sequence encodes CASSDERVFLDYEQYF.